The source of this T cell receptor (beta chain) is a study of T cell changes during pregnancy in multiple sclerosis. Using immunoSEQ multiplex PCR, the repertoire was profiled, and TCRdb retains in-frame clones only, with some absent. The sample carries about 110,000 clones, about 90% recorded once. CDR1 LGHNA and CDR2 YSLEER come from the germline V gene. This CDR3 is built from 15 residues. The V segment lost 4 bases and the J segment 0 bases; nucleotides outside the gene matches: 4. The sequence came from a female donor with multiple sclerosis, enrolled in a pregnancy study. V is TRBV4-3 and J is TRBJ2-3, with 7 bases lining up with TRBD2. Sequenced here: peripheral blood, sampled before pregnancy. The CDR3 is CASSRVGGSTDTQYF. The DNA for the CDR3 is TGCGCCAGCAGCCGGGTGGGGGGGAGCACAGATACGCAGTATTTT.